Below are 14 T cell receptor beta chains sequenced from a single sample in a study of T cell responses to AZD1222 COVID-19 vaccine. Sequencing was performed with immunoSEQ multiplex PCR; in TCRdb, only in-frame clones are kept and a portion is missing. Here the sample spans approximately 150,000 clones, around 90% being singletons. Sequenced here: peripheral blood, sampled on day 0 of AZD1222 vaccination. These receptors all come from an adult in good health.

CDR3 nucleotide sequence: TGTGCCAGCTTTCGACAGGGAACTGCAGTTGCTGAAGCTTTCTTT. Its translation: CASFRQGTAVAEAFF. The rearrangement uses TRBV21-1 and TRBJ1-1; the table's D call, TRBD1, has no DNA check behind it. TRBV21-1 is labeled a pseudogene. This CDR3 is 15 amino acids long.

The chain combines TRBV6-5 with TRBJ1-1, with 7 bases matching TRBD1. Germline V gene data show CDR1 as MNHEY and CDR2 as SVGAGI. The CDR3 length is 15 residues. V shed 7 bases and J 1 base; nucleotides not matched to a gene: 9. CDR3 coding DNA: TGTGCCAGCACAATAGACTGGACAGGGAACACTGAAGCTTTCTTT. Translated, it gives CASTIDWTGNTEAFF.

V usage is TRBV7-8 and J usage is TRBJ1-4; 9 nucleotides agree with TRBD1. Trimming at V came to 3 bases and at J to 2 bases, leaving 4 bases not matched to a gene. In germline, CDR1 is SGHVS, CDR2 FQNEAQ. The CDR3 runs 16 residues. CDR3 nucleotide sequence: TGTGCCAGCAGCTTGACAGGGGGAATGACTAATGAAAAACTGTTTTTT. It encodes CASSLTGGMTNEKLFF.

The V gene is TRBV6-5, the J gene TRBJ1-1, with D uncertain. CDR1 and CDR2 from the germline V gene are MNHEY and SVGAGI. Trimming removed 6 bases at V and 7 bases at J, with 9 bases between. The CDR3 has 11 residues. The CDR3: CASSGGFEAFF. The DNA of the CDR3 is TGTGCCAGCAGCGGCGGGTTTGAAGCTTTCTTT.

Turning to this clone: The same CDR3 can be traced to other DNA sequences in this sample. CDR3 residues: CASSLGQGAHTEAFF. The DNA for the CDR3 is TGTGCCAGCAGCTTGGGGCAGGGGGCTCATACTGAAGCTTTCTTT. This chain uses TRBV5-4 with TRBJ1-1; 8 bases are shared with TRBD1. Looked up from germline, CDR1 is SGHNT and CDR2 is YYREEE (reference sequence). The CDR3 is made up of 15 amino acids. Trimming cost V 0 bases and J 5 bases; bases outside gene matches: 6.

This chain uses TRBV7-8 with TRBJ2-7; 10 bases agree with TRBD2. The ends lost 2 bases at V and 6 bases at J; junction bases unmatched: 10. Germline assignment: CDR1 SGHVS and CDR2 FQNEAQ. The CDR3 is made up of 16 amino acids. CDR3 region: CASSLSGGATPPEQYF. Here the CDR3 DNA reads TGTGCCAGCAGCTTAAGCGGGGGGGCCACCCCCCCCGAGCAGTACTTC.

The V and J genes are TRBV7-9 and TRBJ1-3, with TRBD1 as a possible D gene (5 bases). V lost 5 bases, J lost 4 bases, and 15 bases lay in between. The CDR3 totals 15 residues. Germline CDR1 is SEHNR and CDR2 is FQNEAQ (reference sequence). The CDR3 spells CASSAGTQTGNTIYF. DNA for the CDR3: TGTGCCAGCAGCGCGGGGACCCAAACGGGAAACACCATATATTTT.

This clone was observed a single time. The V call is TRBV19, the J call TRBJ2-2, with D perhaps matching TRBD2 (5 bases). CDR1 and CDR2 from the germline V gene are LNHDA and SQIVND (reference sequence). The germline V and J ends were trimmed by 6 bases and 4 bases, with 12 bases remaining between them. The length of the CDR3 is 14 residues. The CDR3 is CASSTRGRTGELFF. The CDR3 DNA follows: TGTGCCAGTAGCACCCGAGGGCGCACCGGGGAGCTGTTTTTT.

This sequence joins TRBV2 and TRBJ1-4, with a tentative D call TRBD1 (5 bases). This CDR3 has 14 residues. V lost 3 bases and J lost 2, with 7 bases in between. Germline lookup yields CDR1 SNHLY and CDR2 FYNNEI. The CDR3 protein is CASSEGGTNEKLFF. The CDR3 DNA sequence: TGTGCCAGCAGTGAGGGGGGTACTAATGAAAAACTGTTTTTT.

V gene TRBV6-2 or TRBV6-3 combines with J gene TRBJ2-5, with D unclear. CDR3 length equals 17 residues. Germline CDR1 MNHEY, CDR2 SVGEGT. The V end was cut by 0 bases, the J end by 1 base, with 15 bases between. CDR3 in DNA: TGTGCCAGCAGTTACTCCTACGATCGACATCTCCAAGAGACCCAGTACTTC. Translated, it gives CASSYSYDRHLQETQYF.

The chain uses TRBV4-2 and TRBJ1-1; D is possibly TRBD1 (6 bases). With 1 base removed from V and 1 base from J, the gap between germline ends came to 10 bases. The CDR3 sequence is 15 residues long. Per the germline V gene, CDR1 is LGHNA and CDR2 is YNFKEQ. Here the CDR3 DNA reads TGTGCCAGCAGCCAAGGATCGGACAGGAACACTGAAGCTTTCTTT. Translation: CASSQGSDRNTEAFF.

This clone was detected once. The chain carries TRBV28 and TRBJ1-5; the match to TRBD1 covers 8 bases. This CDR3 comprises 14 residues. Germline CDR1 reads MDHEN; CDR2 reads SYDVKM. V trimming: 5 bases; J trimming: 6 bases; junction bases outside the gene matches: 6. The CDR3 bases are TGTGCCAGCAGTCCTGGGCAGGGGGCTCAGCCCCAGCATTTT. This translates into CASSPGQGAQPQHF.

In this sample, this clone turned up a few times. V gene TRBV6-5 combines with J gene TRBJ1-1; no clear D. The V end was cut by 7 bases, the J end by 5 bases, with 14 bases between. Germline assignment: CDR1 MNHEY and CDR2 SVGAGI. This CDR3 comprises 13 residues. The CDR3 region has the DNA TGTGCCAGCAAGGAGGGCGCTGTTACTGAAGCTTTCTTT. It yields the protein CASKEGAVTEAFF.

The chain couples TRBV7-8 to TRBJ1-5, with D tentatively TRBD1 (6 bases). The CDR3 runs to 15 residues. Germline CDR1 is SGHVS and CDR2 is FQNEAQ. The germline V and J ends were trimmed by 1 base and 1 base, with 8 bases remaining between them. CDR3 protein: CASSLDRVSNQPQHF. The CDR3 coding sequence is TGTGCCAGCAGCTTAGACAGGGTGAGCAATCAGCCCCAGCATTTT.